The TCR beta chain described here comes from a study of blood T cell repertoires in COVID-19 (dated by TCRdb to about 2020). Describing the broader study: Recovered participants in ImmuneRACE Cohort 3 were defined by two consecutive negative NP/OP PCR tests, clearance by a healthcare professional, or resolution of symptoms. Samples covering the acute and convalescent phases of COVID-19 were provided by collaborators in the United States, Italy and Spain. The material from the prospective study consisted of cDNA or gDNA derived from T cells, B-cell-depleted T cells, or PBMCs. The dataset comprised deeply sampled blood TCRbeta repertoires from subjects exposed to, actively infected with, or recovered from COVID-19. The repertoires were released in a freely available public database meant as a resource for research on the immune response to SARS-CoV-2. Samples came from the ongoing ImmuneRACE study (first 160 participants) plus 1,254 subjects from 6 global collaborators. A de-identified subject ID, COVID-19 status, age in years and sex were almost always included in the sample metadata. Where HLA class I and class II types were available, the types were taken from metadata supplied by the sample provider, not from assay-based typing. Here is what the overall study found, with its caveats: The amount of clinical and demographic metadata varied by source and participant and was provided uncurated.

To note about this clone: Its antigen has not been determined. No much larger clone exists at a distance of one base, and base qualities are not known.

Participants in the prospective study were enrolled through a virtual design, were aged roughly 18 to 100 years, and lived in 24 United States geographic areas. Cohort assignment in the prospective study relied on participant-reported clinical history from a screening survey and a study questionnaire. In the prospective study, whole blood, serum and a nasopharyngeal or oropharyngeal swab were collected from each participant by mobile phlebotomists. Additional blood draws and questionnaires over an approximately two-month period could optionally be provided by prospective study participants. Blood samples from the prospective study were shipped frozen or at room temperature prior to DNA extraction. TCRbeta CDR3 regions were amplified from genomic DNA by means of the immunoSEQ Assay, a bias-controlled multiplex PCR. In the authors' own workflow: Within the assay, amplification of reference gene primers was used to estimate how many nucleated cells each sample contained. To quantify the absolute abundance of each unique TCRbeta CDR3 rearrangement, sequence reads were collapsed and filtered. For each sample, productive Simpson clonality was calculated by taking the square root of Simpson's diversity index across productive rearrangements. Entries here come from immuneACCESS through TCRdb and include only in-frame sequences with V and J called. Some clones fail to appear in such tables; in the studies checked, an unresolved V gene covers under half of the shortfall, and the cause of the remainder is unknown. V and J calls and clone size are copied from that table; D and trimming were computed from the DNA. Here the sample has some 200,000 clones; roughly nine tenths occur a single time. Over 3% of the sample is in the top ten clones.

This clonotype was sampled from a woman between 45 and 65 years old in a cohort exposed to, infected with or recovered from COVID-19 (not recorded which). Source material: PBMCs or T cells enriched from blood (not recorded which).

The nucleotide sequence is given as TGTGCCAGCAGCTTAGAGGGGGCGCGGAGAAACACCATATATTTT. Its protein product is CASSLEGARRNTIYF. This chain joins TRBV7-6 to TRBJ1-3; a stretch of 7 junction bases matches TRBD1. Reading from cysteine to phenylalanine, the CDR3 counts 15 amino acids. Only the CDR3 region is kept as DNA, spanning 45 bases read in frame from base 1. CDR1 and CDR2 were assigned from the germline V gene as SGHVS and FNYEAQ. For this chain, trimming is 1 base at the V end and 5 bases at the J end, and the number of junction bases without a gene match is 5.